This T cell receptor (beta chain) was found in a study of PD-L1 blockade in urothelial cancer. About the research overall: Samples came from 3 weeks, at the second dose, and 6 weeks into treatment.

V lost 6 bases, J lost 5 bases, and 9 bases stayed unmatched. Germline loops: CDR1 MDHEN, CDR2 SYDVKM. This CDR3 is built from 14 residues. Clones were sequenced by immunoSEQ multiplex PCR, and TCRdb holds only the in-frame ones, with some missing. The repertoire consists of 30,000 to 40,000 clones, with about 89% occurring once and the leading ten covering about 11%. Time point here: pretreatment peripheral blood. The patients' disease, urothelial carcinoma, was locally advanced or metastatic. The sample in question was PBMCs, obtained around atezolizumab (anti-PD-L1) treatment. This receptor was taken from a woman aged 55-69 years with urothelial cancer. The chain combines TRBV28 with TRBJ2-7; 8 nucleotides match TRBD2. This chain's CDR3 is CASSPPGGGHEQYF. The DNA for the CDR3 is TGTGCCAGCAGCCCCCCCGGGGGGGGCCACGAGCAGTACTTC.